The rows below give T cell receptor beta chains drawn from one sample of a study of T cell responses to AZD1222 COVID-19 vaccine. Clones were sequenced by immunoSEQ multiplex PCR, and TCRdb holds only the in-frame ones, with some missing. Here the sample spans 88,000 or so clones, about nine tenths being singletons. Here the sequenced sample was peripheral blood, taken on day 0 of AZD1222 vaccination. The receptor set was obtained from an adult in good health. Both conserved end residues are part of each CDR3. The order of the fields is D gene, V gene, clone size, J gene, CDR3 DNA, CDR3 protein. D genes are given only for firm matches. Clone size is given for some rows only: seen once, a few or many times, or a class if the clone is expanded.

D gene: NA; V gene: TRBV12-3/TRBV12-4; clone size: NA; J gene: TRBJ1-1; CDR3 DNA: TGTGCCAGCAGTTTAACGTTCCGTACTTTCTTT; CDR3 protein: CASSLTFRTFF
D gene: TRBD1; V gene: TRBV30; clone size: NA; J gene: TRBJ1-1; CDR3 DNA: TGTGCCTGGAAAAGGGACAGCATGAACACTGAAGCTTTCTTT; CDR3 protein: CAWKRDSMNTEAFF
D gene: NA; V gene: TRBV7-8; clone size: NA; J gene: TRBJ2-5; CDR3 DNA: TGTGCCAGCAGCTTAGGCACCCAAGAGACCCAGTACTTC; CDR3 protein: CASSLGTQETQYF
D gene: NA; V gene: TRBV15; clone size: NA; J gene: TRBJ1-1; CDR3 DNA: TGTGCCACCAGCAGAGATATCGGGATGAACACTGAAGCTTTCTTT; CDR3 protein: CATSRDIGMNTEAFF
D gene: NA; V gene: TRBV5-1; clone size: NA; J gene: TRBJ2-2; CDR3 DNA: TGCGCCAGCAGCGTTGTTGACTGGCCACTCACCGGGGAGCTGTTTTTT; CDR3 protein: CASSVVDWPLTGELFF
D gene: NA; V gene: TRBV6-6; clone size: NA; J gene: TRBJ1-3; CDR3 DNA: TGTGCCAGCAGTTACTCGGCCTCGCCTGGAAACACCATATATTTT; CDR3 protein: CASSYSASPGNTIYF
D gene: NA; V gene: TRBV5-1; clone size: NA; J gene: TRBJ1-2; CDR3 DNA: TGCGCCAGCAGCTTGGGGGTAGTGAACTATGGCTACACCTTC; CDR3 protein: CASSLGVVNYGYTF
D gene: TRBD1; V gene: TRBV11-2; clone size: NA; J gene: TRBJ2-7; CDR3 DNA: TGTGCCAGCAGCTGGAGACTTACAGGGGGCTTTCACGAGCAGTACTTC; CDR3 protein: CASSWRLTGGFHEQYF
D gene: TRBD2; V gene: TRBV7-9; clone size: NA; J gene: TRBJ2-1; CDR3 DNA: TGTGCCAGCAGCGTCAAGCGGGGGGAACAGCATGAGCAGTTCTTC; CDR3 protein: CASSVKRGEQHEQFF
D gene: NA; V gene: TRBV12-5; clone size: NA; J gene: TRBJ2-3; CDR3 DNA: TGTGCTAGTGGTCCCGGGTTCGGACGAGCAGATACGCAGTATTTT; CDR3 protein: CASGPGFGRADTQYF
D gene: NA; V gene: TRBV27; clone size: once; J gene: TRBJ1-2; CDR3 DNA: TGTGCCAGCAGTTCGTTGGAGAACTATGGCTACACCTTC; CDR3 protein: CASSSLENYGYTF
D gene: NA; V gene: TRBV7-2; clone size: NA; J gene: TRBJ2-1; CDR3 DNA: TGTGCCAGCAGCGGGCGAGGGACCGGGACAACGGACAATGAGCAGTTCTTC; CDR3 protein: CASSGRGTGTTDNEQFF
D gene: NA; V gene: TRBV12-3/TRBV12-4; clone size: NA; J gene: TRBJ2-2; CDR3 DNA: TGTGCCAGCAGAGCCAGGGACACCGGGGAGCTGTTTTTT; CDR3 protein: CASRARDTGELFF
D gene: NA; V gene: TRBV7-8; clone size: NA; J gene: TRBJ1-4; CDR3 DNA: TGTGCCAGCTCCCTATCGGGGGGAAAACTGTTTTTT; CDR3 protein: CASSLSGGKLFF
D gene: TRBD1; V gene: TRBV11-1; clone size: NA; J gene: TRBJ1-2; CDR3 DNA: TGTGCCAGCAGCTTAGGACAGGGAGATGGCTACACCTTC; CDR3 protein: CASSLGQGDGYTF
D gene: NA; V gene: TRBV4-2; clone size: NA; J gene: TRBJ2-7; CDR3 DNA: TGTGCCAGCAGCCAAGGGGGAGAGGGCTCCTACGAGCAGTACTTC; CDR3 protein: CASSQGGEGSYEQYF
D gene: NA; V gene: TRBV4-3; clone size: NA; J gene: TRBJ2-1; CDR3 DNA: TGCGCCAGCAGCCAACAACAGTACAATGAGCAGTTCTTC; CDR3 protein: CASSQQQYNEQFF
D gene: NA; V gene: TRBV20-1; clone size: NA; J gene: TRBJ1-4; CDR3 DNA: TGCAGTGCCCCAGGGACTGAAAAACTGTTTTTT; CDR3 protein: CSAPGTEKLFF
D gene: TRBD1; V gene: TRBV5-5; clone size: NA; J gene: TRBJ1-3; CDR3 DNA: TGTGCCAGCAGCTTTGACAGGGCCCCTGGAAACACCATATATTTT; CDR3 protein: CASSFDRAPGNTIYF
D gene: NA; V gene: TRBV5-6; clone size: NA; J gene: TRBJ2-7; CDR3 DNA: TGTGCCAGCAGTGTTCTGAAGGAGCAGTACTTC; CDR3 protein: CASSVLKEQYF
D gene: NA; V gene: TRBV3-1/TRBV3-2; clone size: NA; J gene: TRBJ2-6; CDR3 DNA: TGTGCCAGCAGCGGAAGACAGGTCCTCCTCTCTGGGGCCAACGTCCTGACTTTC; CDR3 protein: CASSGRQVLLSGANVLTF
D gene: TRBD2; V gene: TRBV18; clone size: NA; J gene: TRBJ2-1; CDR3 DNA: TGTGCCAGCTCACCACGGGAGGGCTACCGGGAAACAAGTCAGTTCTTC; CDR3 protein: CASSPREGYRETSQFF
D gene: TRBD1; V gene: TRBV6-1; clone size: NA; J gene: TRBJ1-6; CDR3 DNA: TGTGCCAGCAGTGAAGGGACAGGGGATAATTCACCCCTCCACTTT; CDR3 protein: CASSEGTGDNSPLHF
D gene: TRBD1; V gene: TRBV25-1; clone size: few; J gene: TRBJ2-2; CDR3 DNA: TGTGCCAGCAGTGGGGGAACAGGGGTGGCCGGGGAGCTGTTTTTT; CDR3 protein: CASSGGTGVAGELFF
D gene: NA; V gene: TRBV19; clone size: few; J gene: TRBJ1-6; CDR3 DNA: TGTGCCAGTAGTATGAGGGTCACCGGAGATTCACCCCTCCACTTT; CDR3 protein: CASSMRVTGDSPLHF
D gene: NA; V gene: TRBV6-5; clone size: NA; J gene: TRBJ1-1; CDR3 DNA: TGTGCCAGCTCCTACAGGGCGGAAGTCTCTGAAGCTTTCTTT; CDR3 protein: CASSYRAEVSEAFF
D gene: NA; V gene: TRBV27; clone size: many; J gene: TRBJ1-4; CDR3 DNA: TGTGCCAGCAGTTTATCGGTGGGTGCGACTAATGAAAAACTGTTTTTT; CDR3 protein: CASSLSVGATNEKLFF
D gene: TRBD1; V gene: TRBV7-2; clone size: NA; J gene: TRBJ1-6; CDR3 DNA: TGTGCCAGCAGCTTACGGACAGGGGGCAATTCACCCCTCCACTTT; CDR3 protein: CASSLRTGGNSPLHF
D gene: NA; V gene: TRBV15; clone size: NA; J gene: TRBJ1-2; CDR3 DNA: TGTGCCACCAGCAGAGGCCGGTCCCTCGCGGGCTATGGCTACACCTTC; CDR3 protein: CATSRGRSLAGYGYTF
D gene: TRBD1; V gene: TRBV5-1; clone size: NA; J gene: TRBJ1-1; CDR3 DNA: TGCGCCAGCAGCGTCGGACAGGGGATCGCTGAAGCTTTCTTT; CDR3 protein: CASSVGQGIAEAFF
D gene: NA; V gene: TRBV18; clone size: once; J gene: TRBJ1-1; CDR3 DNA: TGTGCCAGCTCACCGGTCCAGGGGGAAGCTTTCTTT; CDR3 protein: CASSPVQGEAFF
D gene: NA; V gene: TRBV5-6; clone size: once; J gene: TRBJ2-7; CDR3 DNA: TGTGCCAGCAGCTTTGGACTATCCATCGAGCAGTACTTC; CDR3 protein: CASSFGLSIEQYF
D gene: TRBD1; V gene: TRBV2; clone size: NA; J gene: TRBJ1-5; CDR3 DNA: TGTGCCAGCAGGGGACAGGTGATCAATCAGCCCCAGCATTTT; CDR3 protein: CASRGQVINQPQHF
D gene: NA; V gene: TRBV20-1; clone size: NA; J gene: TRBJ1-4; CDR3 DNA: TGCAGTGCTAGTCCTACCGGTGGAACTAATGAAAAACTGTTTTTT; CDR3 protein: CSASPTGGTNEKLFF
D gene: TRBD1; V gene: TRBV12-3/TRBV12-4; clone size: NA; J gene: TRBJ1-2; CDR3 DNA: TGTGCCAGCAGTTGGGCAGGGGGAGGCTACACCTTC; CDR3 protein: CASSWAGGGYTF
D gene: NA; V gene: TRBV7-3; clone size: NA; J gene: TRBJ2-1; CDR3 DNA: TGTGCCAGCAGCTCCCTACCCGCCTACAATGAGCAGTTCTTC; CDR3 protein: CASSSLPAYNEQFF
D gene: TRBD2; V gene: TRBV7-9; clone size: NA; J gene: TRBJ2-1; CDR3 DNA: TGTGCCAGCAGCTTGTCGGGAGGTCAGTTCTTC; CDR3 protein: CASSLSGGQFF
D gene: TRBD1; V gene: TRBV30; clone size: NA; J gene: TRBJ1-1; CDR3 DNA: TGTGCCTGGATCGACCCACAGGGGAGAGATTTAGGTGAAGCTTTCTTT; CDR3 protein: CAWIDPQGRDLGEAFF
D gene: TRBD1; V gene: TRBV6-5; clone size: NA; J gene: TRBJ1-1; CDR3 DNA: TGTGCCAGCAGTTACTGGGACAGGGGGTCGGTAGCTTTCTTT; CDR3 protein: CASSYWDRGSVAFF
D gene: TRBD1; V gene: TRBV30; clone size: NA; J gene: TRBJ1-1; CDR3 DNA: TGTGCCTGGAGTAGGACAGGGTTTGAAGCTTTCTTT; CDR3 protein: CAWSRTGFEAFF
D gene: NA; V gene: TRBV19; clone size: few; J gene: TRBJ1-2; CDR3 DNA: TGTGCCAGTAGTATTCGGACAGCTAACTATGGCTACACCTTC; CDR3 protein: CASSIRTANYGYTF
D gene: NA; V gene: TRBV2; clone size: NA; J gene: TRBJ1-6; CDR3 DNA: TGTGCCAGCAGCGAGAGCAGTTATAATTCACCCCTCCACTTT; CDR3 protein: CASSESSYNSPLHF